The entry below describes one T cell receptor (beta chain). The sample is drawn from a study of shared T cell receptors in the human thymus. The CDR3 runs to 14 residues. Unmatched junction bases numbered 7, after V lost 8 bases and J lost 2 bases. The germline V gene has CDR1 LGHNA and CDR2 YSLEER. Only in-frame clones appear in the TCRdb table, and some are missing; sequencing was by immunoSEQ multiplex PCR. The sample has 630,000 or so clones; 80% to 90% are singletons. These data also featured in a second study, about human thymus T cells. As that report states: The thymus was resected at corrective cardiac surgery.

This chain joins TRBV4-3 and TRBJ1-1; 8 positions match TRBD1. The sample was thymocytes. The sequence derives from a boy in the first two years of life with a congenital heart defect. The CDR3 DNA reads as TGCGCCAGCGCCAGGGACAGGCACAACACTGAAGCTTTCTTT. It is translated as CASARDRHNTEAFF.